This entry concerns a single T cell receptor (beta chain). The antigen remains undetermined. CDR3 size: 17 residues. The germline CDR1 and CDR2 sequences are SGHTA and FQGNSA. V dropped 0 bases and J dropped 2; count of bases not matched to a gene: 6. Then a second PCR, running roughly 7 to 11 cycles, was carried out with a sample-barcoded 5' primer and a J-beta primer mix. A single record per CDR3 protein comes from TCRdb applying MiXCR to the 5' RACE reads. The sample includes more than 700,000 distinct CDR3 sequences, about half seen only once; the top ten take 18%. This record belongs to a study of blood T cells in healthy people across ages. Whole-study results and caveats: With donor CMV status unknown, expanded clonotype changes were possibly confounded.

The V and J genes are TRBV7-2 and TRBJ2-1; 8 bases align to TRBD2. The sequence was obtained from a man older than 75 in good health. The sequenced sample consisted of blood. CDR3 sequence reads: CASSLALLAAAYNEQFF. As DNA, the CDR3 is TGTGCCAGCAGCTTAGCTTTACTAGCGGCCGCCTACAATGAGCAGTTCTTC.